The sequence of this TCR beta chain was determined in a study of blood T cell repertoires in COVID-19. Germline assignment: CDR1 DFQATT and CDR2 SNEGSKA (reference sequence). CDR3 length: 11 residues. V was cut by 0 bases and J by 5 bases, with 2 bases left in between. Clones were sequenced by immunoSEQ multiplex PCR, and TCRdb holds only the in-frame ones, with some missing. The sample includes hundreds of thousands of clones, around 91% of them seen just once. Concerning this clone: Other DNA sequences of this sample code for an identical CDR3.

This TCR was recovered from a woman in her late teens or twenties who had recovered from COVID-19. The sequenced sample was PBMCs or T cells enriched from blood (not recorded which). The chain couples TRBV20-1 to TRBJ2-1; D not certain. CDR3 in DNA: TGCAGTGCTAGAGATAACAATGAGCAGTTCTTC. It encodes CSARDNNEQFF.